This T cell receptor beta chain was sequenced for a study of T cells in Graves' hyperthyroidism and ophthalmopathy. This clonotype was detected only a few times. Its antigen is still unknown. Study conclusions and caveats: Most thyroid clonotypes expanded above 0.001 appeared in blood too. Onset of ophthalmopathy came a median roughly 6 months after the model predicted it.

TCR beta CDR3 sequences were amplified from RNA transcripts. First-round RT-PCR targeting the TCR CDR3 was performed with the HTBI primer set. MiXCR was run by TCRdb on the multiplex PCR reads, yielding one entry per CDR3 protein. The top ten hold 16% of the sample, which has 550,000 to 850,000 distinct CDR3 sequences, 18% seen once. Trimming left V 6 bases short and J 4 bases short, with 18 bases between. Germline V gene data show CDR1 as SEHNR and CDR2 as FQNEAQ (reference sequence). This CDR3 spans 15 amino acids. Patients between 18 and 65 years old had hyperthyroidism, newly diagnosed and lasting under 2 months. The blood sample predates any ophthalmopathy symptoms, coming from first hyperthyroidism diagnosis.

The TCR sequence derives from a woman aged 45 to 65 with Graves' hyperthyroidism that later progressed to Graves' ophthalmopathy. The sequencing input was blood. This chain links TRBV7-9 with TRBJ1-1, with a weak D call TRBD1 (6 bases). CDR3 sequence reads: CASSLNGGEGTEAFF. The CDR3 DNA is TGTGCCAGCAGTCTGAACGGGGGCGAGGGCACTGAAGCTTTCTTT.